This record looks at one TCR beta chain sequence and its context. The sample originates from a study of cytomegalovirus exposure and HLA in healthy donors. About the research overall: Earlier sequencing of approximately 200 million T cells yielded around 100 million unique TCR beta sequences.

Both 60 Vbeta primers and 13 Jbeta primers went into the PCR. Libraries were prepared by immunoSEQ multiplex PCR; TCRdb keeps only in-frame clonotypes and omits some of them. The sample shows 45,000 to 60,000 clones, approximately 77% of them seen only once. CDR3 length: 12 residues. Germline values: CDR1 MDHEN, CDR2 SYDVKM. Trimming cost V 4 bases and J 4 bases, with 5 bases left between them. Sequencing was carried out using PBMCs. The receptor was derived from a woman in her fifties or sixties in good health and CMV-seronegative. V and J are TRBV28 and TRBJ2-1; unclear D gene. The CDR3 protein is CASSSLYNEQFF. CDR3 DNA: TGTGCCAGCAGTTCCCTTTACAATGAGCAGTTCTTC. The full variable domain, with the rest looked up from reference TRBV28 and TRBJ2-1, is DVKVTQSSRYLVKRTGEKVFLECVQDMDHENMFWYRQDPGLGLRLIYFSYDVKMKEKGDIPEGYSVSREKKERFSLILESASTNQTSMYLCASSSLYNEQFFGPGTRLTVL.